The 18 T cell receptor beta chains below all came from one sample that was sequenced in a study of blood T cell repertoires in COVID-19. The repertoire was sequenced with immunoSEQ multiplex PCR; TCRdb's copy has only in-frame clones and lacks some. The profile shows about 370,000 clones, approximately 92% of them singletons. Sequences were obtained from PBMCs or T cells enriched from blood (not recorded which). These receptors were obtained from a man aged 18 to 30 who had recovered from COVID-19.

The chain couples TRBV10-2 to TRBJ2-7; D might be TRBD1 (7 bases). With 2 bases removed from V and 2 bases from J, the gap between germline ends came to 25 bases. CDR1 WSHSY and CDR2 SAAADI come from the germline V gene. This CDR3 contains 19 residues. The CDR3 DNA is TGCGCCAGCAGTGAGATTTCCTTCGGGGCGGGACAGTGGACCTACGAGCAGTACTTC. This codes for CASSEISFGAGQWTYEQYF.

The DNA of the CDR3 is TGTGCCAGCAGCGCAGGACAGGGGTCCCATGGCTACACCTTC. Its protein is CASSAGQGSHGYTF. The chain links TRBV7-8 to TRBJ1-2; 9 bases are a match to TRBD1. The V gene's germline CDR1 is SGHVS and CDR2 FQNEAQ. The CDR3 runs 14 residues. V was clipped by 5 bases and J by 6 bases; unmatched bases: 7.

This clone was recorded once. The chain employs TRBV5-1 and TRBJ2-7; D may be TRBD1 (5 bases). The CDR3 spans 13 residues. V was trimmed by 8 bases and J by 4 bases, leaving 16 bases between them. Germline assignment: CDR1 SGHRS and CDR2 YFSETQ. The CDR3 reads CASRNRHEYEQYF. For the CDR3, the DNA is TGCGCCAGTCGGAACAGGCATGAGTACGAGCAGTACTTC.

The J gene is TRBJ2-2, the V gene TRBV5-1; 7 nucleotides align to TRBD1. Germline V gene sequence: CDR1 SGHRS, CDR2 YFSETQ. The J segment lost 4 bases and the V segment lost 3 bases, leaving 3 bases of the junction unmatched. CDR3 length: 14 amino acids. As DNA, the CDR3 is TGCGCCAGCAGCTCGGGACAGAGCACCGGGGAGCTGTTTTTT. It specifies CASSSGQSTGELFF.

The CDR3 DNA follows: TGTGCCAGCAAGGGGCCGGTCGGGCAGTACTTC. Residues: CASKGPVGQYF. V is TRBV28 and J is TRBJ2-7; perhaps TRBD1 as D (5 bases). This CDR3 is built from 11 residues. V gave up 7 bases and J gave up 9 bases, with 13 bases separating them. CDR1 and CDR2 (germline): MDHEN, SYDVKM.

This clone has only one observation. V and J are TRBV5-1 and TRBJ2-7, with 7 bases fitting TRBD1. The CDR3 is 14 residues long. CDR1 is SGHRS, CDR2 YFSETQ, per germline. V lost 3 bases and J lost 4; bases outside the gene matches: 7. CDR3 nucleotide sequence: TGCGCCAGCAGCTGGGAAGGGGGCGCGTACGAGCAGTACTTC. Encoded protein: CASSWEGGAYEQYF. The complete variable domain, with remaining parts taken from reference TRBV5-1 and TRBJ2-7, reads KAGVTQTPRYLIKTRGQQVTLSCSPISGHRSVSWYQQTPGQGLQFLFEYFSETQRNKGNFPGRFSGRQFSNSRSEMNVSTLELGDSALYLCASSWEGGAYEQYFGPGTRLTVT.

Written as DNA, the CDR3 is TGTGCCAGCGGATGGGAAGGGGGAGGGCCAACTGAGCAGTTCTTC. It specifies CASGWEGGGPTEQFF. The gene calls are TRBV28 and TRBJ2-1, with D possibly matching TRBD2 (7 bases). V dropped 8 bases and J dropped 9 bases, with 23 bases sitting between them. This CDR3 spans 15 amino acids. Germline V gene data show CDR1 as MDHEN and CDR2 as SYDVKM. Together with reference TRBV28 and TRBJ2-1, the CDR3 gives the full variable domain: DVKVTQSSRYLVKRTGEKVFLECVQDMDHENMFWYRQDPGLGLRLIYFSYDVKMKEKGDIPEGYSVSREKKERFSLILESASTNQTSMYLCASGWEGGGPTEQFFGPGTRLTVL.

The J gene is TRBJ2-7, the V gene TRBV5-1; D gene uncertain. V was shortened by 3 bases and J by 0 bases, with 10 bases between the two germline ends. Germline lookup yields CDR1 SGHRS and CDR2 YFSETQ. The CDR3 has 14 residues. The CDR3 DNA is TGCGCCAGCAGCTCGACAACGGTCTCCTACGAGCAGTACTTC. It encodes CASSSTTVSYEQYF.

This chain uses TRBV27 with TRBJ1-2, with TRBD1 as a possible D gene (5 bases). Germline loops: CDR1 MNHEY, CDR2 SMNVEV (reference sequence). The V and J ends lost 4 bases and 8 bases respectively, with 11 bases between them. This CDR3 contains 12 residues. The CDR3 sequence is CASSSAGEGYTF. CDR3 nucleotide sequence: TGTGCCAGCAGTTCCGCGGGGGAGGGCTACACCTTC.

About this clone: Other DNA sequences in the same sample also yield this CDR3. The chain joins TRBV28 to TRBJ2-7; D is unresolved. V lost 2 bases and J 3 bases, leaving 2 bases between the germline ends. CDR3 length equals 11 residues. Germline V lookup: CDR1 MDHEN, CDR2 SYDVKM. The CDR3 sequence is CASSLLYEQYF. The CDR3 bases are TGTGCCAGCAGTTTACTCTACGAGCAGTACTTC. The complete variable domain, with remaining parts taken from reference TRBV28 and TRBJ2-7, reads DVKVTQSSRYLVKRTGEKVFLECVQDMDHENMFWYRQDPGLGLRLIYFSYDVKMKEKGDIPEGYSVSREKKERFSLILESASTNQTSMYLCASSLLYEQYFGPGTRLTVT.

The DNA for the CDR3 is TGTGCCAGCAGCTCTAGCGGGCGCAACAACTACGAGCAGTACTTC. Encoded protein: CASSSSGRNNYEQYF. The genes are TRBV27 and TRBJ2-7, with TRBD2 matching 8 bases. Unmatched junction bases numbered 10, after V lost 6 bases and J lost 3 bases. The CDR3 totals 15 residues. Germline V lookup: CDR1 MNHEY, CDR2 SMNVEV (reference sequence).

The V call is TRBV5-6, the J call TRBJ1-2, with D perhaps TRBD1 (6 bases). The germline gives CDR1 SGHDT, CDR2 YYEEEE. Between the trimmed V and J ends, which lost 4 bases and 4 bases, there was a span of 17 bases. CDR3 length: 15 amino acids. CDR3 DNA: TGTGCCAGCAGCCTCTCCGGGCGGACAGTCTATGGCTACACCTTC. Protein: CASSLSGRTVYGYTF.

The chain employs TRBV5-1 and TRBJ2-1, with 7 nucleotides matching TRBD2. Germline assignment: CDR1 SGHRS and CDR2 YFSETQ. This CDR3 has 16 amino acids. V shed 0 bases, J shed 3 bases, and the junction held 6 bases outside the gene matches. CDR3 sequence reads: CASSLAGREIYNEQFF. The CDR3 DNA is TGCGCCAGCAGCTTGGCTGGGCGGGAGATCTACAATGAGCAGTTCTTC.

This chain uses TRBV6-2 or TRBV6-3 with TRBJ2-7, with D maybe TRBD1 (5 bases). This CDR3 spans 15 amino acids. The germline CDR1 and CDR2 sequences are MNHEY and SVGEGT. V was cut by 6 bases and J by 3 bases, with 18 bases left in between. CDR3 sequence (DNA): TGTGCCAGCAGCCGGCCGCGGATCCAGGGCTACGAGCAGTACTTC. Encoded protein: CASSRPRIQGYEQYF.

This clone appeared once. The chain links TRBV10-3 to TRBJ2-3; TRBD2 matches 11 bases. The CDR3 consists of 15 residues. Germline CDR1 and CDR2: ENHRY and SYGVKD. J lost 3 bases, V lost 10 bases, and 9 bases had no gene match. This CDR3 is CANAETSGETDTQYF. The CDR3 region has the DNA TGTGCCAACGCCGAGACTAGCGGGGAGACAGATACGCAGTATTTT.

The J gene is TRBJ2-7, the V gene TRBV7-6; 9 bases are a match to TRBD1. V was clipped by 1 base and J by 7 bases; unmatched bases: 8. The CDR3 covers 15 residues. CDR1 and CDR2 from the germline V gene are SGHVS and FNYEAQ. CDR3 nucleotide sequence: TGTGCCAGCAGCTTAGGCACCGGGACAGGGAAGGAGCAGTACTTC. Translated: CASSLGTGTGKEQYF. Combining the CDR3 with reference TRBV7-6 and TRBJ2-7 gives the whole variable domain GAGVSQSPRYKVTKRGQDVALRCDPISGHVSLYWYRQALGQGPEFLTYFNYEAQQDKSGLPNDRFSAERPEGSISTLTIQRTEQRDSAMYRCASSLGTGTGKEQYFGPGTRLTVT.

The chain combines TRBV7-9 with TRBJ2-5; the D gene is possibly TRBD2 (6 bases). Trimming left V 8 bases short and J 6 bases short, with 10 bases between. The CDR3 spans 11 residues. The germline V gene encodes CDR1 SEHNR and CDR2 FQNEAQ (reference sequence). The CDR3 spells CASWGVKTQYF. In DNA form, the CDR3 reads TGTGCCAGCTGGGGGGTAAAGACCCAGTACTTC. Based on the CDR3 plus reference TRBV7-9 and TRBJ2-5, the full variable domain is DTGVSQNPRHKITKRGQNVTFRCDPISEHNRLYWYRQTLGQGPEFLTYFQNEAQLEKSRLLSDRFSAERPKGSFSTLEIQRTEQGDSAMYLCASWGVKTQYFGPGTRLLVL.

This chain uses TRBV18 with TRBJ2-1; 7 bases match TRBD2. The CDR3 has 14 amino acids. V lost 2 bases to trimming and J lost 4 bases; unmatched junction nucleotides: 2. Germline V gene sequence: CDR1 KGHSH, CDR2 LQKENI. The CDR3 bases are TGTGCCAGCTCACCAGGGCGGGAGTACAATGAGCAGTTCTTC. This gives the protein CASSPGREYNEQFF.